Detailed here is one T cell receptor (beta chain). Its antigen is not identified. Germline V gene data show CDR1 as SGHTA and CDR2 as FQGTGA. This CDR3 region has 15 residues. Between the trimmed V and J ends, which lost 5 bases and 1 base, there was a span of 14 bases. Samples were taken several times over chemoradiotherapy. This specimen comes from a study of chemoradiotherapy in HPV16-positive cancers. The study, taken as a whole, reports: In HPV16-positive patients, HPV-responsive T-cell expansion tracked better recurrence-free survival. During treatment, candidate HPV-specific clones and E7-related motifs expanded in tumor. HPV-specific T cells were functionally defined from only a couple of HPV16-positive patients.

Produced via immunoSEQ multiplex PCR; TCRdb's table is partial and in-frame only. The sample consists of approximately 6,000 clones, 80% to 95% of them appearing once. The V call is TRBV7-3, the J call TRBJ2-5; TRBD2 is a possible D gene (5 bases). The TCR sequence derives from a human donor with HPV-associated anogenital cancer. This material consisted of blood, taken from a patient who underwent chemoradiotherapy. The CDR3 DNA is TGTGCCAGCAGCCCTCTGAGGGCACCCCAAGAGACCCAGTACTTC. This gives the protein CASSPLRAPQETQYF.